What follows describes a single TCR beta chain. Its specificity is not known. This record belongs to a study of beta chain features in type 1 diabetes. The germline V gene has CDR1 SQVTM and CDR2 ANQGSEA. J was trimmed by 1 base and V by 0 bases; bases with no gene match: 4. The CDR3 has 15 amino acids. Study-wide findings and caveats: For Type 1 diabetes patients, all four CD4+ subsets carried TCRB CDR3s that were moderately but significantly shorter.

TCRB transcripts that were expressed got sequenced, as all of the isolated RNA had been reverse transcribed. Some clones are missing from TCRdb's copy, which holds only in-frame ones; the method was immunoSEQ multiplex PCR. The table has about 230,000 clones, under 20% seen once. This chain connects TRBV29-1 to TRBJ2-5, with 8 nucleotides matching TRBD2. The sequenced material came from naive CD4+ T cells from blood. The sequence derives from a man aged 30 to 45 with type 1 diabetes. The CDR3, as DNA: TGCAGCGTTGAAGATCCCGGGACTAGCCAAGAGACCCAGTACTTC. Its protein is CSVEDPGTSQETQYF.